This TCR beta chain was sequenced for a study of OX40 agonist ivuxolimab in advanced cancers. Overall study context: With a range of roughly 20 to 80, age averaged roughly 60 years, and around 80% were male. Partial responses occurred in three patients (one hepatocellular carcinoma, two cutaneous melanoma).

Study results and caveats: Low normalized clonal expansion also occurred in some nonresponding patients. CD8+ T cells showed, on average, more clonal expansion than CD4+ cells.

Germline loops: CDR1 SSHAT, CDR2 FNYEAQ (reference sequence). Trimming pared 4 bases from V and 6 bases from J, leaving 16 bases between. There are 14 residues in the CDR3. Concerning this clone: The antigen remains undetermined.

Sequenced by immunoSEQ multiplex PCR; TCRdb stores in-frame clones only, minus some. The sample consists of about 59,000 clones, 80% to 90% of them appearing once. The clonotype comes from an adult with an advanced solid tumor such as melanoma, head and neck, liver or kidney cancer. V is TRBV7-7 and J is TRBJ2-7, with D perhaps assigned TRBD1 or TRBD2 (5 bases each). Specimen: CD4+ or CD8+ T cells sorted from blood, collected in a trial of the OX40 agonist ivuxolimab. CDR3 nucleotides: TGTGCCAGCAGCTGGGGGACCGCAAGGCCCGAGCAGTACTTC. It yields the protein CASSWGTARPEQYF.